This T cell receptor beta chain is drawn from a study of T cells in Graves' hyperthyroidism and ophthalmopathy. A roughly 10 ml volume of fresh peripheral blood provided the PBMCs. It was RNA transcripts that yielded the amplified TCR beta CDR3 regions. The primer set for the first-round RT-PCR of the TCR CDR3 was HTBI. TCRdb analysed the multiplex PCR reads with MiXCR anew, one entry per CDR3 protein. The sample holds 300,000 to 450,000 distinct CDR3 sequences; approximately 15% are singletons and the top ten take about 20%. In this sample, this clonotype turned up many times. V shed 6 bases and J 12 bases; nucleotides not matched to a gene: 6. CDR1 MDHEN and CDR2 SYDVKM come from the germline V gene. The CDR3 consists of 12 residues.

The sequence was collected from a woman in her twenties or thirties with Graves' ophthalmopathy. The sample comprised blood. The chain has TRBV28 and TRBJ2-4; 9 bases are shared with TRBD1. The CDR3 loop reads CASRRQGGDQYF. The CDR3 nucleotides read TGTGCCAGCAGGCGACAGGGGGGTGATCAGTACTTC.